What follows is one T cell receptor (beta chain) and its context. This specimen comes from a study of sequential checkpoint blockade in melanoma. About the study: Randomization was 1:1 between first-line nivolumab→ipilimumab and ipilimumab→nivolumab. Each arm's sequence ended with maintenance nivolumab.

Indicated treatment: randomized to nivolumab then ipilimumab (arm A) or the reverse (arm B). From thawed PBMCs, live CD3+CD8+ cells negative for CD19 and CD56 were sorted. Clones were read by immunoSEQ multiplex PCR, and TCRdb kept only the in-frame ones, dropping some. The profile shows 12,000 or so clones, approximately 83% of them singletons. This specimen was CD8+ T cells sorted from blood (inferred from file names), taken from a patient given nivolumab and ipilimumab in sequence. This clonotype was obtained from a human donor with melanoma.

DNA of the CDR3: TGCAGCGTTGTCGGGGAGAACAAACCCTACGAGCAGTACTTC. Its translation: CSVVGENKPYEQYF. V gene TRBV29-1 combines with J gene TRBJ2-7; D is possibly TRBD2 (5 bases). V gave up 4 bases and J gave up 2 bases, with 15 bases separating them. The CDR3 is made up of 14 amino acids. CDR1 and CDR2 from the germline V gene are SQVTM and ANQGSEA.